The 6 T cell receptor beta chains below come from one sample, sequenced in a study of identical twins. TCRdb analysed the 5' RACE reads with MiXCR anew, one entry per CDR3 protein. The data contain about 430,000 distinct CDR3 sequences, about 18% of them singletons. The sample consisted of naive T cells sorted from blood. These receptors all come from a man over 45 in good health.

The V gene is TRBV9, the J gene TRBJ1-1, with D unresolved. V was clipped by 0 bases and J by 1 base, with 7 bases between them. The CDR3 is 14 residues long. Germline V gene data show CDR1 as SGDLS and CDR2 as YYNGEE. CDR3 loop: CASSVEAWNTEAFF. CDR3 in DNA: TGTGCCAGCAGCGTAGAGGCGTGGAACACTGAAGCTTTCTTT.

This clonotype was detected many times. For the CDR3, the DNA is TGCGCCAGCAGCCTAAGCGTGGGGAGGACCACTGAAGCTTTCTTT. Translating it yields CASSLSVGRTTEAFF. The rearrangement uses TRBV4-3 and TRBJ1-1; D remains ambiguous. CDR1 LGHNA and CDR2 YSLEER come from the germline V gene. V was shortened by 4 bases and J by 4 bases, with 16 bases between the two germline ends. The length of the CDR3 is 15 residues.

The sample holds many counts of this clonotype. The genes are TRBV10-3 and TRBJ1-3, with D unclear. The CDR3 is 15 residues long. With 4 bases removed from V and 1 base from J, the gap between germline ends came to 11 bases. Germline CDR1 and CDR2: ENHRY and SYGVKD. CDR3 amino acids: CAISAVERSGNTIYF. In DNA, the CDR3 is TGTGCCATCAGTGCGGTGGAAAGGTCTGGAAACACCATATATTTT.

This clonotype was recorded a few times. V gene TRBV7-2 combines with J gene TRBJ1-5, with D possibly matching TRBD1 (5 bases). The CDR3 is 14 residues long. CDR1 is SGHTA, CDR2 FQGNSA, per germline. V was cut by 2 bases and J by 6 bases, with 11 bases left in between. Written as DNA, the CDR3 is TGTGCCAGCAGCTTATCTTCGGGGGGTCAGCCCCAGCATTTT. Protein product: CASSLSSGGQPQHF.

There are many counts of this clonotype. The chain carries TRBV20-1 and TRBJ1-1, with 9 nucleotides matching TRBD1. With 1 base clipped from V and 4 bases from J, the junction kept 10 bases outside the gene matches. CDR1 and CDR2 from the germline V gene are DFQATT and SNEGSKA (reference sequence). The CDR3 has 16 residues. The CDR3 bases are TGCAGTGCTAGAGGTGGAGGGGACAGGGTAGTCACTGAAGCTTTCTTT. The encoded protein is CSARGGGDRVVTEAFF.

This clonotype was detected a few times. DNA of the CDR3: TGTGCCAGCAGTTGGACAATAGGGGGCTATGAAAAACTGTTTTTT. Translated, it gives CASSWTIGGYEKLFF. The V gene is TRBV12-3 or TRBV12-4, the J gene TRBJ1-4; TRBD1 aligns across 7 bases. J gave up 6 bases and V 4 bases, and 8 bases lay outside the gene matches. CDR3 length: 15 residues.